This TCR beta chain was recovered during a study of human T cells and chemical hapten exposure. Study at large: Each week of the approximately 25-week study, patients had diphenylcyclopropenone applied to the scalp. Readings were taken at 6 days from patch tests that had applied 0.01% DPC to the upper back.

Overall study results and limits: Expanded TCRs clustered into significantly more large CDR3 similarity groups than controls, the analysis revealed.

Time point noted: patch test 2, 6 weeks after DPC sensitization. The treatment here: therapeutic diphenylcyclopropenone sensitization with weekly scalp DPC. The library tagged each cDNA molecule with unique molecular identifiers. TCRdb ran MiXCR on the RACE reads and lists one entry per CDR3 protein. This sample has approximately 95,000 distinct CDR3 sequences, with about an eighth found just once. There are 15 residues in the CDR3. Trimming took off 6 bases at V and 6 bases at J, with 18 bases between the two ends. The germline CDR1 and CDR2 sequences are MNHEY and SVGAGI. This clonotype was picked up many times. Its antigen is not known.

The material sequenced was whole blood, taken in connection with sensitization to the hapten diphenylcyclopropenone (DPC). The chain joins TRBV6-5 to TRBJ1-5; D call uncertain. The receptor comes from a middle-aged woman with alopecia areata. Some clones in this sample may be carry-over from other donors' samples. In nucleotides, the CDR3 is TGTGCCAGCAGCGACTCTCTGGGCCGGGGTCAGCCCCAGCATTTT. It is translated as CASSDSLGRGQPQHF.